One and the same sample provided the 8 T cell receptor beta chains below, sequenced in a study of T cells in localized non-small cell lung cancer. Data came from immunoSEQ multiplex PCR; TCRdb stores just in-frame clones and leaves some out. The sample holds about 11,000 clones, over 90% seen once. The sample was peripheral blood, taken before any cancer treatment. Receptor source: a male donor at least 60 years old with stage III lung adenocarcinoma.

The V call is TRBV27, the J call TRBJ1-6, with D possibly TRBD1 on 6 matching bases. Trimming pared 3 bases from V and 0 bases from J, leaving 15 bases between. The CDR3 runs to 18 residues. Germline CDR1 and CDR2: MNHEY and SMNVEV (reference sequence). The CDR3 sequence: CASSFGQSQGSYNSPLHF. As DNA, the CDR3 is TGTGCCAGCAGTTTCGGACAGTCTCAGGGCTCCTATAATTCACCCCTCCACTTT.

The chain is built from TRBV18 and TRBJ2-7; D not certain. The CDR3 has 14 amino acids. V was clipped by 0 bases and J by 2 bases, with 8 bases between them. Germline CDR1 and CDR2: KGHSH and LQKENI. The chain's CDR3 is CASSPPGKAYEQYF. In DNA form, the CDR3 reads TGTGCCAGCTCACCACCCGGTAAAGCCTACGAGCAGTACTTC.

J is TRBJ2-7 and V is TRBV7-9; D possibly corresponds to TRBD1 (5 bases). The length of the CDR3 is 12 residues. The V end was cut by 3 bases, the J end by 3 bases, with 6 bases between. CDR1 is SEHNR and CDR2 is FQNEAQ in the germline V gene (reference sequence). In nucleotides, the CDR3 is TGTGCCAGCAGCTTCGGACACTACGAGCAGTACTTC. This encodes CASSFGHYEQYF.

V usage is TRBV19 and J usage is TRBJ1-2, with a possible D match to TRBD1 (6 bases). The germline V and J ends were trimmed by 3 bases and 7 bases, with 15 bases remaining between them. The CDR3 runs to 14 residues. The germline CDR1 and CDR2 sequences are LNHDA and SQIVND (reference sequence). CDR3 sequence (DNA): TGTGCCAGTAGTATCCCCGGGACACTGCGTGGCTACACCTTC. It yields the protein CASSIPGTLRGYTF. The full variable domain, completed using reference TRBV19 and TRBJ1-2, is DGGITQSPKYLFRKEGQNVTLSCEQNLNHDAMYWYRQDPGQGLRLIYYSQIVNDFQKGDIAEGYSVSREKKESFPLTVTSAQKNPTAFYLCASSIPGTLRGYTFGSGTRLTVV.

This clone was detected once. The rearrangement uses TRBV20-1 and TRBJ1-1, with D hard to call. The CDR3 runs to 11 residues. The germline V and J ends were trimmed by 2 bases and 1 base, with 2 bases remaining between them. Germline V gives CDR1 DFQATT, CDR2 SNEGSKA (reference sequence). The CDR3 nucleotides read TGCAGTGCTAGACGGAACACTGAAGCTTTCTTT. It is translated as CSARRNTEAFF.

The chain carries TRBV18 and TRBJ2-1; 9 nucleotides match TRBD2. The germline V gene encodes CDR1 KGHSH and CDR2 LQKENI. The CDR3 runs 15 residues. V was pared by 4 bases and J by 4 bases, with 5 bases of the junction left unmatched. In nucleotides, the CDR3 is TGTGCCAGCTCACTCGATCTAGCGGGATACAATGAGCAGTTCTTC. Its translation: CASSLDLAGYNEQFF. Filled out from reference TRBV18 and TRBJ2-1, the complete variable domain reads NAGVMQNPRHLVRRRGQEARLRCSPMKGHSHVYWYRQLPEEGLKFMVYLQKENIIDESGMPKERFSAEFPKEGPSILRIQQVVRGDSAAYFCASSLDLAGYNEQFFGPGTRLTVL.

The chain is built from TRBV19 and TRBJ2-7; D is unresolved. V was shortened by 6 bases and J by 3 bases, with 9 bases between the two germline ends. Germline-derived CDR1 and CDR2 are LNHDA and SQIVND (reference sequence). The CDR3 consists of 12 residues. DNA of the CDR3: TGTGCCAGTAGCAGCCGAAGCTACGAGCAGTACTTC. This codes for CASSSRSYEQYF.

The chain combines TRBV5-1 with TRBJ2-7, with 10 bases aligning to TRBD1. The V and J ends lost 5 bases and 2 bases, in that order; junction bases with no gene match: 4. Per germline, CDR1 SGHRS and CDR2 YFSETQ. The length of the CDR3 is 14 residues. The CDR3 DNA reads as TGCGCCAGCAGGACGACAGGGGGCACCTACGAGCAGTACTTC. It yields the protein CASRTTGGTYEQYF.